This T cell receptor (beta chain) was profiled in a study of human T cells and chemical hapten exposure. From the RACE reads, TCRdb called clonotypes with MiXCR, one entry per CDR3 protein. The data contain tens of thousands of distinct CDR3 sequences, less than 15% of them singletons. This clonotype was detected only a few times. Time point reported: pre-sensitization, week 0. The treatment denotes: therapeutic diphenylcyclopropenone sensitization with weekly scalp DPC. The source material was whole blood, sampled in connection with sensitization to the hapten diphenylcyclopropenone (DPC). The sequence derives from a woman aged 45 to 65 with alopecia areata. Some clones in this sample may be carry-over from other donors' samples.

Written as DNA, the CDR3 is TGTGCCAGCAGGCGGACAGACAATCAGCCCCAGCATTTT. It yields the protein CASRRTDNQPQHF. The genes are TRBV6-2 or TRBV6-3 and TRBJ1-5, with D tentatively TRBD1 (6 bases). The CDR3 spans 13 residues. Germline loops: CDR1 MNHEY, CDR2 SVGEGT. The ends were cut back, 6 bases at V and 3 bases at J, with 9 bases in the middle.